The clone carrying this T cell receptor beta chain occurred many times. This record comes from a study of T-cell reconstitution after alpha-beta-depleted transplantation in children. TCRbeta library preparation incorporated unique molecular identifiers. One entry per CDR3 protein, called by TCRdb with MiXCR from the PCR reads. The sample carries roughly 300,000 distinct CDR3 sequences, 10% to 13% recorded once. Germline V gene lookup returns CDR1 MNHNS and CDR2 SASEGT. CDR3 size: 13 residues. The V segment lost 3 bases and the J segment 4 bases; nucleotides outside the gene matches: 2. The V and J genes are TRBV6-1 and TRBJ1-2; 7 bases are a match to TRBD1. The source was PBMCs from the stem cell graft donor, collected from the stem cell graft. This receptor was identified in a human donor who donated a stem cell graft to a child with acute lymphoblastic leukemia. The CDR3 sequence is CASSETGTYGYTF. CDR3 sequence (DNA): TGTGCCAGCAGTGAGACAGGGACCTATGGCTACACCTTC.